The table lists the clone carrying this TCR beta chain with many counts. V dropped 1 base and J dropped 1 base, with 8 bases sitting between them. The length of the CDR3 is 14 residues. The V gene's germline CDR1 is DFQATT and CDR2 SNEGSKA (reference sequence). TCR beta CDR3 region amplification was performed from RNA transcripts. First-round RT-PCR targeting the TCR CDR3 was performed with the HTBI primer set. TCRdb re-analysed the multiplex PCR reads in MiXCR, keeping a single row per CDR3 protein. The data hold a few hundred thousand distinct CDR3 sequences, with about 17% observed a single time. The data belong to a study of T cells in Graves' hyperthyroidism and ophthalmopathy. Absent ophthalmopathy progression within 18 months defined stable Graves' hyperthyroidism. Exclusion criteria comprised uncontrolled infection, other autoimmune disease, pregnancy or lactation. Each diagnosis was grounded in clinical symptoms, serum thyroxine and TRAb, thyroid ultrasound, and orbital computed tomography.

The chain has TRBV20-1 and TRBJ1-5, with unresolved D. The receptor was isolated from a man between 40 and 49 years old with Graves' hyperthyroidism. The sample was blood. Written as DNA, the CDR3 is TGCAGTGCTAGAGGGCAGATAAGCAATCAGCCCCAGCATTTT. It codes for CSARGQISNQPQHF.